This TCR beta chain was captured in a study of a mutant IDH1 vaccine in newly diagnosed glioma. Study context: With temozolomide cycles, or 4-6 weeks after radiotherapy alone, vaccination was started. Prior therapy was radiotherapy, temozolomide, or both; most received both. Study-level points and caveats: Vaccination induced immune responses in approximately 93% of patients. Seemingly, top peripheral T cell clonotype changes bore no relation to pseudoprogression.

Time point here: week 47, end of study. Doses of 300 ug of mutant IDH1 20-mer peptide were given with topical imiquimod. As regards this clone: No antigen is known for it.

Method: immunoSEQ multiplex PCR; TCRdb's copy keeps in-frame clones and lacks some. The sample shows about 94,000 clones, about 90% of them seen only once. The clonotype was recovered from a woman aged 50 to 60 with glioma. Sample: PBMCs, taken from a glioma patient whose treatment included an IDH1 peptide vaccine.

CDR3 sequence (DNA): TGTGCCATATCACAGGGGTTGGACGTTAGCTACACCTTC. Amino acids: CAISQGLDVSYTF. V usage is TRBV10-3 and J usage is TRBJ1-2; 7 nucleotides agree with TRBD1. V was clipped by 9 bases and J by 9 bases; unmatched bases: 13. The V gene's germline CDR1 is ENHRY and CDR2 SYGVKD. CDR3 size: 13 residues.